The 7 T cell receptor beta chains in this list originate from one sample, sequenced in a study of blood T cell repertoires in COVID-19. Using immunoSEQ multiplex PCR, the repertoire was profiled, and TCRdb retains in-frame clones only, with some absent. Among 150,000 to 200,000 clones listed, about four fifths were seen once. The material sequenced was peripheral blood. The receptors originated from a woman older than 75 with acute or convalescent COVID-19.

To note about this clone: This sample also contains other DNA sequences that code for the same CDR3. The V gene is TRBV18, the J gene TRBJ1-1; D unclear. CDR3 length equals 15 residues. CDR1 and CDR2 (germline): KGHSH, LQKENI. V was pared by 0 bases and J by 3 bases, with 11 bases between. This chain's CDR3 is CASSPPGGRDTEAFF. The CDR3 region has the DNA TGTGCCAGCTCACCACCTGGCGGGAGAGACACTGAAGCTTTCTTT.

The rearrangement joins TRBV5-1 to TRBJ2-4, with 8 nucleotides matching TRBD2. CDR3 size: 16 residues. J was trimmed by 0 bases and V by 2 bases; bases with no gene match: 4. Germline V gives CDR1 SGHRS, CDR2 YFSETQ. CDR3 coding DNA: TGCGCCAGCAGCTTAACTAGCGGCCCAGCCAAAAACATTCAGTACTTC. It is translated as CASSLTSGPAKNIQYF.

The CDR3 DNA is TGTGCCAGCAGTTTACGGGGGGCCTCTGGGGCCAACGTCCTGACTTTC. It codes for CASSLRGASGANVLTF. The rearrangement uses TRBV28 and TRBJ2-6, with D possibly being TRBD2 (7 bases). The V end was cut by 2 bases, the J end by 0 bases, with 8 bases between. The CDR3 consists of 16 residues. In germline, CDR1 is MDHEN, CDR2 SYDVKM. Complete variable domain (other parts from reference TRBV28 and TRBJ2-6): DVKVTQSSRYLVKRTGEKVFLECVQDMDHENMFWYRQDPGLGLRLIYFSYDVKMKEKGDIPEGYSVSREKKERFSLILESASTNQTSMYLCASSLRGASGANVLTFGAGSRLTVL.

The chain joins TRBV5-5 to TRBJ2-5; no definite D call. CDR3 length equals 16 residues. From germline, CDR1 is SGHKS and CDR2 YYEKEE (reference sequence). V lost 0 bases and J lost 0, with 12 bases in between. CDR3 nucleotide sequence: TGTGCCAGCAGCTTGGGAGGCGCGGAGTACCAAGAGACCCAGTACTTC. The encoded protein is CASSLGGAEYQETQYF.

The chain combines TRBV6-5 with TRBJ1-1, with D unclear. V lost 6 bases and J 5 bases, leaving 16 bases between the germline ends. Germline V gene data show CDR1 as MNHEY and CDR2 as SVGAGI. This CDR3 is 14 amino acids long. This CDR3 reads CASSPDGAATEAFF. In nucleotides, the CDR3 is TGTGCCAGCAGCCCCGACGGTGCGGCAACTGAAGCTTTCTTT.

The chain combines TRBV15 with TRBJ1-1; D unresolved. The CDR3 is made up of 15 amino acids. Germline assignment: CDR1 LNHNV and CDR2 YYDKDF (reference sequence). The V and J ends lost 0 bases and 2 bases respectively, with 10 bases between them. CDR3 residues: CATSRDWGANTEAFF. As DNA, the CDR3 is TGTGCCACCAGCAGAGATTGGGGAGCTAACACTGAAGCTTTCTTT.

The CDR3 DNA is TGTGCCAGCAGTTTAGTTGGCTTCGAGCAGTACTTC. It is translated as CASSLVGFEQYF. The J gene is TRBJ2-7, the V gene TRBV12-3 or TRBV12-4; D gene unclear. V lost 1 base to trimming and J lost 6 bases, with 7 bases between them. The CDR3 has 12 residues.